Presented here are 9 T cell receptor beta chains from one specimen sequenced in a study of shared clonotypes between healthy human individuals. Sequenced by immunoSEQ multiplex PCR; TCRdb stores in-frame clones only, minus some. Of millions of clones detected, about 95% appear once; the ten largest clones hold roughly 1.1%. Terminally differentiated effector memory CD45RA+ cells were excluded from the naive CD8 cells, which were CD45RO-negative and positively selected for CCR7. Sequencing was carried out using naive CD8+ T cells sorted from blood. These receptors were taken from a young man in good health.

Comments on this clone: The sample holds other DNA sequences that translate to the same CDR3. This chain joins TRBV14 and TRBJ2-2; D not resolved. Germline V CDR1 and CDR2: SGHDN, FVKESK. The CDR3 loop spans 14 amino acids. The V end lost 6 bases, the J end lost 1 base, and 9 bases lay between the germline ends. DNA of the CDR3: TGTGCCAGCAGTTTAGGTGGGAACACCGGGGAGCTGTTTTTT. Protein sequence: CASSLGGNTGELFF.

The DNA for the CDR3 is TGTGCCAGCAGCTTTCTGCGGAGCTCCTACGAGCAGTACTTC. Translating gives CASSFLRSSYEQYF. The chain employs TRBV11-2 and TRBJ2-7; D call uncertain. V lost 3 bases to trimming and J lost 0 bases, with 9 bases between them. Germline values: CDR1 SGHAT, CDR2 FQNNGV. The CDR3 spans 14 residues.

The chain has TRBV2 and TRBJ2-5; the D is unclear. The CDR3 is made up of 13 amino acids. Germline V CDR1 and CDR2: SNHLY, FYNNEI. Trimming took off 11 bases at V and 4 bases at J, with 17 bases between the two ends. CDR3 sequence: CAGRPNNLETQYF. For the CDR3, the DNA is TGTGCCGGCCGCCCTAACAATTTAGAGACCCAGTACTTC.

The rearrangement uses TRBV27 and TRBJ2-5; 12 bases fit TRBD1. From germline, CDR1 is MNHEY and CDR2 SMNVEV (reference sequence). The V segment lost 5 bases and the J segment 5 bases; nucleotides outside the gene matches: 6. This CDR3 contains 15 residues. In DNA, the CDR3 is TGTGCCAGCAGTGAGGGACAGGGGGCGTTTGAGACCCAGTACTTC. It yields the protein CASSEGQGAFETQYF.

This chain links TRBV11-2 with TRBJ2-5; D gene unclear. Trimming shortened V by 5 bases and J by 5 bases, and 12 bases separated the two germline ends. Germline assignment: CDR1 SGHAT and CDR2 FQNNGV. This CDR3 comprises 13 residues. The DNA for the CDR3 is TGTGCCAGCAGCCCCAGACCCCCGGAGACCCAGTACTTC. Its protein is CASSPRPPETQYF.

This sequence joins TRBV19 and TRBJ2-3, with unresolved D. The CDR3 sequence is 14 residues long. Trimming cost V 6 bases and J 5 bases, with 15 bases left between them. Germline CDR1 and CDR2: LNHDA and SQIVND (reference sequence). As DNA, the CDR3 is TGTGCCAGTAGCCCCGGGTCGTTGGGAGATACGCAGTATTTT. It yields the protein CASSPGSLGDTQYF.

This sequence joins TRBV28 and TRBJ2-7; the match to TRBD1 covers 8 bases. V gave up 3 bases and J gave up 4 bases; unmatched junction bases: 5. Germline loops: CDR1 MDHEN, CDR2 SYDVKM. The CDR3 loop spans 14 amino acids. This CDR3 is CASSLDRVEYEQYF. DNA for the CDR3: TGTGCCAGCAGTTTGGACAGGGTGGAATACGAGCAGTACTTC.

The rearrangement joins TRBV4-1 to TRBJ2-6; TRBD1 agrees at 7 bases. The length of the CDR3 is 16 residues. With V trimmed by 0 bases and J by 2 bases, 1 base remained unmatched. Germline V CDR1 and CDR2: MGHRA, YSYEKL. CDR3: CASSQETGTGANVLTF. CDR3 nucleotides: TGCGCCAGCAGCCAAGAGACAGGGACTGGGGCCAACGTCCTGACTTTC.

V is TRBV29-1 and J is TRBJ2-1, with a possible D match to TRBD2 (7 bases). V lost 7 bases and J lost 0, with 16 bases in between. This CDR3 is built from 15 residues. The germline CDR1 and CDR2 sequences are SQVTM and ANQGSEA. The CDR3 bases are TGCAGCGGGACCGGGGGGCCCAGCTCCTACAATGAGCAGTTCTTC. As protein: CSGTGGPSSYNEQFF.